This T cell receptor beta chain was identified in a study of beta chain features in type 1 diabetes. From germline, CDR1 is DFQATT and CDR2 SNEGSKA (reference sequence). After removal of 5 bases from V and 11 bases from J, the junction contained 5 bases not matched to a gene. The length of the CDR3 is 10 residues. General study findings and limits: Researchers report that Type 1 diabetes patients had moderately but significantly shorter TCRB CDR3s across all four CD4+ subsets. In patients and controls equally, PCR might favor templates that are shorter.

CD45RO/CCR7/CD25/CD127/CD95/CD27 staining was used to isolate CD4+ naive, central memory, regulatory and stem cell-like memory cells by sorting. Remarks on this clone: The antigen remains unidentified.

Expressed TCRB transcripts got sequenced, as all isolated RNA was reverse transcribed. The data were produced by immunoSEQ multiplex PCR, yet TCRdb's version contains in-frame clones alone and is incomplete. In the table there are roughly 370,000 clones, around 13% of which are singletons. Sequencing was performed on naive CD4+ T cells from blood. The chain uses TRBV20-1 and TRBJ1-1; TRBD1 agrees at 7 bases. This clonotype was sampled from a man younger than 40 in good health. The CDR3 DNA reads TGCAGTGCTTACGACAGGGTTGCTTTCTTT. It yields the protein CSAYDRVAFF.